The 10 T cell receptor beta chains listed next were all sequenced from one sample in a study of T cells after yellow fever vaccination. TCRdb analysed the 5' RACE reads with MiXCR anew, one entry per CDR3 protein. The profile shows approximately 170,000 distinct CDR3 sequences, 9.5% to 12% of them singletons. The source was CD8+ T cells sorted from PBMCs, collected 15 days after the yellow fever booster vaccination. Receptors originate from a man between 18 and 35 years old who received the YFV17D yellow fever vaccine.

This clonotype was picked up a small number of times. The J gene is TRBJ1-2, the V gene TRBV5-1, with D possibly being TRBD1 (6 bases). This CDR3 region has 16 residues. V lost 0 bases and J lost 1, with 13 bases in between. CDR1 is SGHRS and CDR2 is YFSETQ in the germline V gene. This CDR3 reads CASSLAVSGVNYGYTF. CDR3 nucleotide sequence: TGCGCCAGCAGCTTGGCCGTGTCAGGGGTTAACTATGGCTACACCTTC.

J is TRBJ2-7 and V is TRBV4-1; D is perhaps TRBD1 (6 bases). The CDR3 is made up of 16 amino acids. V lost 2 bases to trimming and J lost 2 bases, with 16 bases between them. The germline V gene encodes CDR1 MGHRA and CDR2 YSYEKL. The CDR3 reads CASSQSPGHLPYEQYF. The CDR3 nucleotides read TGCGCCAGCAGCCAATCCCCGGGACACCTACCCTACGAGCAGTACTTC.

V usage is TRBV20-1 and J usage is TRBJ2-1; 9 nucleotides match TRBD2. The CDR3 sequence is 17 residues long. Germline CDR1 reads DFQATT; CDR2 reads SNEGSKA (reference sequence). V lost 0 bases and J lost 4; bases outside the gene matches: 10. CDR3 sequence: CSARDLGGGVKYNEQFF. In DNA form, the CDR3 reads TGCAGTGCTAGAGATCTTGGCGGGGGGGTCAAATACAATGAGCAGTTCTTC.

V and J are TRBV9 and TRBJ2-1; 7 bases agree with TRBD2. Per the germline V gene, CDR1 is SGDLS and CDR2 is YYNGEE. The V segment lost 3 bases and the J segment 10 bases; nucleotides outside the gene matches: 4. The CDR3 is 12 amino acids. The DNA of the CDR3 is TGTGCCAGCAGCGCGACTAGCTGGGAGCAGTTCTTC. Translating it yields CASSATSWEQFF.

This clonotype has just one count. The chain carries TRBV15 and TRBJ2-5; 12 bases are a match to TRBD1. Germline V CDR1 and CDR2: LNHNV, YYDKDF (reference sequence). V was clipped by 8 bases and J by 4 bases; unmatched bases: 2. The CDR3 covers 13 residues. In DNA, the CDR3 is TGTGCCACCCGGGACAGGGGGCGAGAGACCCAGTACTTC. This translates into CATRDRGRETQYF.

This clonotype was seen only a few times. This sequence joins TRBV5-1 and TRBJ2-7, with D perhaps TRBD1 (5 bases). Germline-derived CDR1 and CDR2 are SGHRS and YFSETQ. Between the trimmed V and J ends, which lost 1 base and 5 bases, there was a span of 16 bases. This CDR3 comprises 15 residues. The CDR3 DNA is TGCGCCAGCAGCTTGTTGAAGGACAATGGACACGAGCAGTACTTC. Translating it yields CASSLLKDNGHEQYF.

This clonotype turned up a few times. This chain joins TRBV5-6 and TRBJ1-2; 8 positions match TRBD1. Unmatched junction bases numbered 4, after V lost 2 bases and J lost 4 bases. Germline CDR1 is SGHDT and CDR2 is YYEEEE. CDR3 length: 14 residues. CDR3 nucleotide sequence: TGTGCCAGCAGCTTCGGGACAGGCGCCTATGGCTACACCTTC. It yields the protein CASSFGTGAYGYTF.

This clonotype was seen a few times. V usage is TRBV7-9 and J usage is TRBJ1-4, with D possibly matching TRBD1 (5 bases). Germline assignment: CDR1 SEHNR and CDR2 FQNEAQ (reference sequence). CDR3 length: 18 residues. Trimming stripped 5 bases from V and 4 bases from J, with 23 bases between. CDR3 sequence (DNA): TGTGCCAGCAGCCCCGGGGACCATGGTCTCCACCTTAATGAAAAACTGTTTTTT. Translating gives CASSPGDHGLHLNEKLFF.

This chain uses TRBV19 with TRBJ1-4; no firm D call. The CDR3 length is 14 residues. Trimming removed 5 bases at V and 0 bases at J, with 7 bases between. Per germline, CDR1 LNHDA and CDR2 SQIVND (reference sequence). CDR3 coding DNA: TGTGCCAGTAGTCGTTTTGCAACTAATGAAAAACTGTTTTTT. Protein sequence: CASSRFATNEKLFF.

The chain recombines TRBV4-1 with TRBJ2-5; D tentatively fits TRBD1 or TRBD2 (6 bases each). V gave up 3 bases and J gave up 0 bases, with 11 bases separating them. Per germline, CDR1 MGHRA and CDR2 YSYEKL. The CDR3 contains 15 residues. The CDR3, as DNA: TGCGCCAGCAGCCAGAGGAGGGGGTACCAAGAGACCCAGTACTTC. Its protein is CASSQRRGYQETQYF.